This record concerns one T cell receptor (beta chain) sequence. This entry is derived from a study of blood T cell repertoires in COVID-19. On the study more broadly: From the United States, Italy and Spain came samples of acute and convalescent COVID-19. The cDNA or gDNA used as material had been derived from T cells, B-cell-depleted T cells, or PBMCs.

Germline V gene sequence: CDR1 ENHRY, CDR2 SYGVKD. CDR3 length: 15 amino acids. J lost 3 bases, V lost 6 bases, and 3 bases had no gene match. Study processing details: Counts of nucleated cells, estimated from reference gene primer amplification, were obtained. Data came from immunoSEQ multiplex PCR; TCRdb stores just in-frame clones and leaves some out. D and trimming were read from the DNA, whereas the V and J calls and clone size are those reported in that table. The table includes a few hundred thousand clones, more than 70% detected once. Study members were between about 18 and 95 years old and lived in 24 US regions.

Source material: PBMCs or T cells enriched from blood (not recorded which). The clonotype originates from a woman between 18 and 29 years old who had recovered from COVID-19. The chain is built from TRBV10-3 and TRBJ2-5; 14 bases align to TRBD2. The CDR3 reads CAISPGLAGEETQYF. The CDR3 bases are TGTGCCATCAGCCCGGGACTAGCGGGGGAAGAGACCCAGTACTTC.